These 8 T cell receptor beta chains share one sample of origin, sequenced in a study of cytomegalovirus exposure and HLA in healthy donors. The PCR was carried out with 60 Vbeta primers and 13 Jbeta primers. Clones were read by immunoSEQ multiplex PCR, and TCRdb kept only the in-frame ones, dropping some. The table lists 200,000 or so clones, roughly four fifths of them singletons. The material sequenced was PBMCs. Receptor source: a woman aged 45-65 years in good health and CMV-seropositive.

V is TRBV27 and J is TRBJ2-3; 13 positions match TRBD2. Germline V gives CDR1 MNHEY, CDR2 SMNVEV (reference sequence). Trimming at V came to 6 bases and at J to 5 bases, leaving 5 bases not matched to a gene. CDR3 length equals 15 residues. The CDR3 reads CASRRGLAGRDTQYF. CDR3 nucleotide sequence: TGTGCCAGCAGGAGGGGACTAGCGGGGAGAGATACGCAGTATTTT.

This clone was counted once. This chain joins TRBV4-1 and TRBJ2-1; TRBD1 is a possible D gene (5 bases). Germline V gene sequence: CDR1 MGHRA, CDR2 YSYEKL. There are 11 residues in the CDR3. Trimming removed 2 bases from V and 9 bases from J, with 5 bases in between. CDR3 protein: CASSQRGEQFF. The CDR3 bases are TGCGCCAGCAGCCAAAGGGGTGAGCAGTTCTTC.

This clone was picked up one time. This chain links TRBV7-2 with TRBJ1-1; D perhaps matches TRBD1 (6 bases). V was clipped by 4 bases and J by 5 bases, with 11 bases between them. The germline CDR1 and CDR2 sequences are SGHTA and FQGNSA. The length of the CDR3 is 13 residues. CDR3 DNA: TGTGCCAGCAGCTCCCTCAGGGGTACTGAAGCTTTCTTT. Its protein is CASSSLRGTEAFF.

The genes are TRBV6-6 and TRBJ2-7; 9 bases are shared with TRBD1. The length of the CDR3 is 15 residues. V gave up 2 bases and J gave up 5 bases; unmatched junction bases: 7. Looked up from germline, CDR1 is MNHNY and CDR2 is SVGAGI (reference sequence). The CDR3 DNA is TGTGCCAGCAGTTACCTGGGACAGGGCCCCAACGAGCAGTACTTC. Translated, it gives CASSYLGQGPNEQYF.

This clone was detected only a few times. The chain is built from TRBV27 and TRBJ2-7; TRBD1 matches 10 bases. The CDR3 sequence is 16 residues long. V lost 4 bases, J lost 3 bases, and 9 bases stayed unmatched. Per the germline V gene, CDR1 is MNHEY and CDR2 is SMNVEV (reference sequence). The CDR3 coding sequence is TGTGCCAGCAGTTCCTCCGGGACAGGGGCGGTCTACGAGCAGTACTTC. Its protein is CASSSSGTGAVYEQYF.

The rearrangement joins TRBV7-7 to TRBJ2-2, with TRBD2 as a possible D gene (5 bases). Trimming pared 2 bases from V and 2 bases from J, leaving 12 bases between. Per germline, CDR1 SSHAT and CDR2 FNYEAQ (reference sequence). This CDR3 region has 16 residues. This CDR3 reads CASSLRAGVNTGELFF. For the CDR3, the DNA is TGTGCCAGCAGCTTAAGGGCGGGCGTAAACACCGGGGAGCTGTTTTTT.

V gene TRBV11-2 combines with J gene TRBJ2-5, with 11 positions matching TRBD1. This CDR3 contains 15 residues. The trim removed 3 bases at V and 2 bases at J, leaving 2 bases unmatched. CDR1 and CDR2 (germline): SGHAT, FQNNGV. This CDR3 is CASSFRDRGQETQYF. CDR3 nucleotide sequence: TGTGCCAGCAGCTTTAGGGACAGGGGGCAAGAGACCCAGTACTTC.

CDR3 in amino acids: CAWSSGAKNIQYF. Written as DNA, the CDR3 is TGTGCCTGGAGTTCGGGGGCCAAAAACATTCAGTACTTC. This sequence joins TRBV30 and TRBJ2-4; D is possibly TRBD2 (5 bases). V lost 2 bases to trimming and J lost 1 base, with 6 bases between them. Germline V gene data show CDR1 as GTSNPN and CDR2 as SVGIG (reference sequence). The CDR3 length is 13 residues. Full variable domain (outside the CDR3, taken from reference TRBV30 and TRBJ2-4): SQTIHQWPATLVQPVGSPLSLECTVEGTSNPNLYWYRQAAGRGLQLLFYSVGIGQISSEVPQNLSASRPQDRQFILSSKKLLLSDSGFYLCAWSSGAKNIQYFGAGTRLSVL.